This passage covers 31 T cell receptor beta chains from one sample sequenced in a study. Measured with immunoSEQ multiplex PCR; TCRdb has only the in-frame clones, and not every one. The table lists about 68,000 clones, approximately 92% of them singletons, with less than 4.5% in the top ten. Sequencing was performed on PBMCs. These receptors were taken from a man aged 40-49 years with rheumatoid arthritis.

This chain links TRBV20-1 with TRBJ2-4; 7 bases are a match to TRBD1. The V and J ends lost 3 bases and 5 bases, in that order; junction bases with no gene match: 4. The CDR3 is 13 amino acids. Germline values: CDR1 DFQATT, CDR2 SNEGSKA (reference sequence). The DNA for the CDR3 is TGCAGTGCTAGTCCCGGACAGGAAAACATTCAGTACTTC. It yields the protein CSASPGQENIQYF.

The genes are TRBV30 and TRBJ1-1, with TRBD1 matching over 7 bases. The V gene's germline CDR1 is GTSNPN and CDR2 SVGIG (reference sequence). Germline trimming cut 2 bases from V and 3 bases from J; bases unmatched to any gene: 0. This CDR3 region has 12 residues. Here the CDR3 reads CAWSTGDTEAFF. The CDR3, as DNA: TGTGCCTGGAGTACAGGGGACACTGAAGCTTTCTTT.

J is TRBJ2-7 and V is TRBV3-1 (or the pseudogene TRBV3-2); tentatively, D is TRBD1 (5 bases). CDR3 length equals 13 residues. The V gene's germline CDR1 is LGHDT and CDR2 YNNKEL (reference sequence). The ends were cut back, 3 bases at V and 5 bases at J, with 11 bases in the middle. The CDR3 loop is CASSHESGNEQYF. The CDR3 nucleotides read TGTGCCAGCAGCCATGAGTCAGGGAACGAGCAGTACTTC.

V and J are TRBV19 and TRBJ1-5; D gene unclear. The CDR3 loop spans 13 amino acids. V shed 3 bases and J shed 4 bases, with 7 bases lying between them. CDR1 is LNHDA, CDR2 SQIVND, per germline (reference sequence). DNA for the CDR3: TGTGCCAGTAGTATTACGGTTAATCAGCCCCAGCATTTT. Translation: CASSITVNQPQHF.

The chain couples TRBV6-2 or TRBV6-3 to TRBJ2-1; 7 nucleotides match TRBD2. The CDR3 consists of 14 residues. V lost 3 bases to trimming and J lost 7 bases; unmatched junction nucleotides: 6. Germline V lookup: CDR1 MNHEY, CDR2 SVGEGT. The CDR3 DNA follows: TGTGCCAGCAGTTATGGGAGTAGCGGGAATGAGCAGTTCTTC. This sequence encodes CASSYGSSGNEQFF.

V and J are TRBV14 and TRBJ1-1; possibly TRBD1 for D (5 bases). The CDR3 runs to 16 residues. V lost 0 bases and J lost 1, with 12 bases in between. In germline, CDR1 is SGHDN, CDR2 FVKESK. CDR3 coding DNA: TGTGCCAGCAGCCAAGATTATGGGGGTTGGAACACTGAAGCTTTCTTT. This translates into CASSQDYGGWNTEAFF.

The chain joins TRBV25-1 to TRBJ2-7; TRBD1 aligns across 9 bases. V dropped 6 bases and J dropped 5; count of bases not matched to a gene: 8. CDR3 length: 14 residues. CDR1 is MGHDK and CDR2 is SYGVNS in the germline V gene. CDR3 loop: CASRHTGGNDEQYF. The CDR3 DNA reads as TGTGCCAGCAGACATACAGGGGGCAATGACGAGCAGTACTTC.

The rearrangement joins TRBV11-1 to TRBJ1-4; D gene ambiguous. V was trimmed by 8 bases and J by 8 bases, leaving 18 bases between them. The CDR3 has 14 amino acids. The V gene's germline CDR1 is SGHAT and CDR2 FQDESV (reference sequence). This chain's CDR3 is CASGVGGGNEKLFF. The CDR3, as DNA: TGTGCCAGCGGGGTCGGAGGAGGAAACGAAAAACTGTTTTTT.

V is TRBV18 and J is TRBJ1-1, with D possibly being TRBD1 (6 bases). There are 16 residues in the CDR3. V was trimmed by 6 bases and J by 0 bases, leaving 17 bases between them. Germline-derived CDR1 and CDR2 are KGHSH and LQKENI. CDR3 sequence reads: CASSLGQTKLNTEAFF. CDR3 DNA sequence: TGTGCCAGCTCCCTCGGACAGACAAAACTGAACACTGAAGCTTTCTTT.

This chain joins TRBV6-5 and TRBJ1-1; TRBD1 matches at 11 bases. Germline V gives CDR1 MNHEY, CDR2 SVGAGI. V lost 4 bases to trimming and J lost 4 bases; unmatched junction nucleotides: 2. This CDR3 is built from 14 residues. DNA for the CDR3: TGTGCCAGCAGTTCGGACAGGGGGCTCACTGAAGCTTTCTTT. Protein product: CASSSDRGLTEAFF.

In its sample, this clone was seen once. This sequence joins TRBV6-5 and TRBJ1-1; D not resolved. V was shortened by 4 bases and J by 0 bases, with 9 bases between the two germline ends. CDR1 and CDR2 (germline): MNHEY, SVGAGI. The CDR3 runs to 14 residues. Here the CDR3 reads CASSLTQMNTEAFF. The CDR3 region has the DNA TGTGCCAGCAGTTTGACACAAATGAACACTGAAGCTTTCTTT.

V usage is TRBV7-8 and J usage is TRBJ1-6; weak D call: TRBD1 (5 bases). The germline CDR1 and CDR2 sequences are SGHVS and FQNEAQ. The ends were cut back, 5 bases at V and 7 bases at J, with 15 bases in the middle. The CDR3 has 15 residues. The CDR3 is CASSPRASGNSPLHF. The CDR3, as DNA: TGTGCCAGCAGCCCGCGGGCCTCAGGGAATTCACCCCTCCACTTT.

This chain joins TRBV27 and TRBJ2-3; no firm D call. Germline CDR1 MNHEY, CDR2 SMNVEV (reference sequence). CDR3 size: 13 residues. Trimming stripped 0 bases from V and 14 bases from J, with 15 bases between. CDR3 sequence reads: CASSLSPTGWVYF. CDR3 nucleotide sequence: TGTGCCAGCAGTTTATCTCCCACTGGGTGGGTGTATTTT.

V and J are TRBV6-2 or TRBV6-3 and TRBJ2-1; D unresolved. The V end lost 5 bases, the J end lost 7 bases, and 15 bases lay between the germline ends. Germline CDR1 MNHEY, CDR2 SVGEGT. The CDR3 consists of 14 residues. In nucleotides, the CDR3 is TGTGCCAGCAGTCTAAAGGGCATGTGGAATGAGCAGTTCTTC. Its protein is CASSLKGMWNEQFF.

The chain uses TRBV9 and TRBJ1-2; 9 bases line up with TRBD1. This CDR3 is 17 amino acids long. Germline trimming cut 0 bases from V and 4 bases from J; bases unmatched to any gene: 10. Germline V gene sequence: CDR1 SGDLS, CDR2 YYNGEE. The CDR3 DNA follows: TGTGCCAGCAGCGTAGCTACAGTGGGACAGGGCGTCTATGGCTACACCTTC. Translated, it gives CASSVATVGQGVYGYTF.

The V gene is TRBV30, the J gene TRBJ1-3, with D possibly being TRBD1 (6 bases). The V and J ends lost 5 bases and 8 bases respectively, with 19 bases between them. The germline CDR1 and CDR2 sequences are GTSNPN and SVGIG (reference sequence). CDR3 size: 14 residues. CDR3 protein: CAWESGVIRDTIYF. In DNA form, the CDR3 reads TGTGCCTGGGAATCAGGGGTTATTCGGGACACCATATATTTT.

CDR3 protein: CASSYSVLRRYNEQFF. CDR3 DNA: TGTGCCAGCAGTTACTCGGTCCTCAGGAGGTACAATGAGCAGTTCTTC. This chain uses TRBV6-5 with TRBJ2-1; D possibly corresponds to TRBD2 (5 bases). The CDR3 sequence is 16 residues long. V was clipped by 0 bases and J by 4 bases, with 13 bases between them. CDR1 MNHEY and CDR2 SVGAGI come from the germline V gene.

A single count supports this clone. The DNA for the CDR3 is TGTGCCAGCAGACGGGACGCTCCGGATACGCAGTATTTT. Protein product: CASRRDAPDTQYF. The chain has TRBV6-6 and TRBJ2-3, with D perhaps matching TRBD1 or TRBD2 (5 bases each). There are 13 residues in the CDR3. V lost 6 bases and J 6 bases, leaving 13 bases between the germline ends. The germline V gene has CDR1 MNHNY and CDR2 SVGAGI (reference sequence).

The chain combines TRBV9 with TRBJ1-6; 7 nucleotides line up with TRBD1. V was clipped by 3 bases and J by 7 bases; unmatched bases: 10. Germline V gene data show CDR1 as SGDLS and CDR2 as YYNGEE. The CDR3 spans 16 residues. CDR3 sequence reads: CASSAQGRNGNSPLHF. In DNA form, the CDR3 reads TGTGCCAGCAGCGCACAGGGGCGCAATGGGAATTCACCCCTCCACTTT. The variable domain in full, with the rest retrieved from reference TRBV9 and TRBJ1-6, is DSGVTQTPKHLITATGQRVTLRCSPRSGDLSVYWYQQSLDQGLQFLIQYYNGEERAKGNILERFSAQQFPDLHSELNLSSLELGDSALYFCASSAQGRNGNSPLHFGNGTRLTVT.

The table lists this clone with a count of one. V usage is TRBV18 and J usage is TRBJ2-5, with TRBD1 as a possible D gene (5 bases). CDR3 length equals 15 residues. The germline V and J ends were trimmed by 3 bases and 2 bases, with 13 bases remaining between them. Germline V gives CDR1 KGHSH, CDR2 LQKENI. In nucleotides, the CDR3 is TGTGCCAGCTCACCCTTACCTCAGGGACAAGAGACCCAGTACTTC. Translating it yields CASSPLPQGQETQYF. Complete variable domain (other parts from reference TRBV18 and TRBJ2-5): NAGVMQNPRHLVRRRGQEARLRCSPMKGHSHVYWYRQLPEEGLKFMVYLQKENIIDESGMPKERFSAEFPKEGPSILRIQQVVRGDSAAYFCASSPLPQGQETQYFGPGTRLLVL.

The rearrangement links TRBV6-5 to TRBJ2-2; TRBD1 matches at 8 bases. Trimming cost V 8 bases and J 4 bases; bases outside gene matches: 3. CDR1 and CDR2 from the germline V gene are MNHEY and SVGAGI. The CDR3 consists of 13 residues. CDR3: CASSQGATGELFF. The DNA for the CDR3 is TGTGCCAGCTCCCAGGGGGCCACCGGGGAGCTGTTTTTT.

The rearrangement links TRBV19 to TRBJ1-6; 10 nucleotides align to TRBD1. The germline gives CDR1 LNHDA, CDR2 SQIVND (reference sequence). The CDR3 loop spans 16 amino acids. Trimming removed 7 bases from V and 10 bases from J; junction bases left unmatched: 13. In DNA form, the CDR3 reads TGTGCCAGTACGTCGGACAGGGGGGATTTGCGGTCACCCCTCCACTTT. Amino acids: CASTSDRGDLRSPLHF.

This CDR3 is CASSLGQSSYEQYF. For the CDR3, the DNA is TGCGCCAGCAGCTTGGGACAGAGCTCCTACGAGCAGTACTTC. The rearrangement uses TRBV5-1 and TRBJ2-7; D may be TRBD1 (5 bases). Germline V lookup: CDR1 SGHRS, CDR2 YFSETQ. V was trimmed by 0 bases and J by 0 bases, leaving 7 bases between them. There are 14 residues in the CDR3.

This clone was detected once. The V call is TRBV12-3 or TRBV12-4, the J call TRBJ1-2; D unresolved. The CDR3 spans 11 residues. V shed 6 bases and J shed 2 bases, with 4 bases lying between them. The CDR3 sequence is CASSSNYGYTF. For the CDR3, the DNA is TGTGCCAGCAGCTCCAACTATGGCTACACCTTC.

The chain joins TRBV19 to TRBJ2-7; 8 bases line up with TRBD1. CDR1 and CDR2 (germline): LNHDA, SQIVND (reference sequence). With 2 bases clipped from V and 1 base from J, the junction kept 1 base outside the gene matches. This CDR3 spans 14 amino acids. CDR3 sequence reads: CASSIQGASYEQYF. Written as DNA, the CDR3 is TGTGCCAGTAGTATACAGGGGGCTTCCTACGAGCAGTACTTC.

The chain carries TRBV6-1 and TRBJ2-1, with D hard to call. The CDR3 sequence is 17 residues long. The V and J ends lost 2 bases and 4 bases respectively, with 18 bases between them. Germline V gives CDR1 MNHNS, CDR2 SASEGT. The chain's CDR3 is CASSEQFGSEVYNEQFF. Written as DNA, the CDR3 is TGTGCCAGCAGTGAACAGTTCGGTTCAGAAGTTTACAATGAGCAGTTCTTC.

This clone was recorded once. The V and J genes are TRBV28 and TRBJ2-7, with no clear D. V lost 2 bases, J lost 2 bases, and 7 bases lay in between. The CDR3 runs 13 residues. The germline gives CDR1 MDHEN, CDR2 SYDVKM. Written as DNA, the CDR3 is TGTGCCAGCAGTTTAGAGGTGCCCTACGAGCAGTACTTC. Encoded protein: CASSLEVPYEQYF.

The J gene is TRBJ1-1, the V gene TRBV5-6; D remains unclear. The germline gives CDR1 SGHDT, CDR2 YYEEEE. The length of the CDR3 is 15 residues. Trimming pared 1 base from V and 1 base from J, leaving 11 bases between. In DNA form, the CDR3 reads TGTGCCAGCAGCTTGTGGGCGCAGGAGAACACTGAAGCTTTCTTT. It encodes CASSLWAQENTEAFF.

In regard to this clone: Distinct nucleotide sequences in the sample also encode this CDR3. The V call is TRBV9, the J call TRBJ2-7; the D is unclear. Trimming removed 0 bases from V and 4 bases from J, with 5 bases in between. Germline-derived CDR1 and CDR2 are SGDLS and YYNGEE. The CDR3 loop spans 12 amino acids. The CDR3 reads CASSVDGYEQYF. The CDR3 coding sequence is TGTGCCAGCAGCGTAGATGGGTACGAGCAGTACTTC.

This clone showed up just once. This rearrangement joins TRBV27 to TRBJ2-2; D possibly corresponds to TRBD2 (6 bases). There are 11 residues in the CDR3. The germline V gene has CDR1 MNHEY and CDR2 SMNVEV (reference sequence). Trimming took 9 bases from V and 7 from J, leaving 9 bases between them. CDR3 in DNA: TGTGCCAGTACGGAGGGCGGGGAGCTGTTTTTT. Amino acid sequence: CASTEGGELFF.

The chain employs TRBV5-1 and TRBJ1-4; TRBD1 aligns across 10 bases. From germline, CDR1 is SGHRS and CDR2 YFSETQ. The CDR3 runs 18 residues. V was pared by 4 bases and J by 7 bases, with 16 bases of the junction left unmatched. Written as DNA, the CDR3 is TGCGCCAGCAGCCTCTTACTCGGGACAGGGGTAACGGGTGAAAAACTGTTTTTT. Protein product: CASSLLLGTGVTGEKLFF.